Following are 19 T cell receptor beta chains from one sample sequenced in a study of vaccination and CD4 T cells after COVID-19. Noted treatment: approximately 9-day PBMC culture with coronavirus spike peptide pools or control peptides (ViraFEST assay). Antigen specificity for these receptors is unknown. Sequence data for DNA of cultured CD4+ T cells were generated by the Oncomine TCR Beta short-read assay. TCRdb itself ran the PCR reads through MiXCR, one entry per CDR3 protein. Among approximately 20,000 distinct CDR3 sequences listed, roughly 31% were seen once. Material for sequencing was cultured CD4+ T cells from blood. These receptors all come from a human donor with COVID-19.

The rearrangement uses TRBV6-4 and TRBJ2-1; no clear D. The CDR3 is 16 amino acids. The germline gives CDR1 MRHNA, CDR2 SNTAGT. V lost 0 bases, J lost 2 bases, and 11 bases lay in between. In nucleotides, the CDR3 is TGTGCCAGCAGTGACTCCCCGTACCCTACCTACAATGAGCAGTTCTTC. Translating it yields CASSDSPYPTYNEQFF.

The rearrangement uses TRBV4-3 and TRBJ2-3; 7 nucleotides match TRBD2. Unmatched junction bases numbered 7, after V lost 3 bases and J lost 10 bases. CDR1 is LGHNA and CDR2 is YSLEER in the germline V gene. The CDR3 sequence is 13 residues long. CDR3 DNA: TGCGCCAGCAGCCATGGGGGGGAGGGCGCGCAGTATTTT. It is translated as CASSHGGEGAQYF.

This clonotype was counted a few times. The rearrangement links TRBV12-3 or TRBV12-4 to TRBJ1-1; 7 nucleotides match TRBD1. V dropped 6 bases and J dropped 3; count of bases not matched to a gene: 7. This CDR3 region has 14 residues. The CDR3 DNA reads TGTGCCAGCAGCCGGGGACAGTCCGACACTGAAGCTTTCTTT. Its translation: CASSRGQSDTEAFF.

The DNA of the CDR3 is TGTGCCAGCAGTTTGGCCGTCAGGGCCACAGATACGCAGTATTTT. Amino acids: CASSLAVRATDTQYF. V is TRBV12-3 or TRBV12-4 and J is TRBJ2-3, with D perhaps matching TRBD1 (5 bases). This CDR3 is 15 amino acids long. The ends were cut back, 3 bases at V and 2 bases at J, with 12 bases in the middle.

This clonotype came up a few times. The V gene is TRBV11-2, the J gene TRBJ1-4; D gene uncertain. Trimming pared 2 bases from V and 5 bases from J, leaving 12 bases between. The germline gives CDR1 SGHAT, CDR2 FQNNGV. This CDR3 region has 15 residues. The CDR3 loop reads CASSLTDLENEKLFF. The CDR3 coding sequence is TGTGCCAGCAGCTTAACGGACCTAGAGAATGAAAAACTGTTTTTT.

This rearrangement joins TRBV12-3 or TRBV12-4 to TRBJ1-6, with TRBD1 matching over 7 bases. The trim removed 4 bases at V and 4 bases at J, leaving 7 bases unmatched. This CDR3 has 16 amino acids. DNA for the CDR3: TGTGCCAGCAGTTCTGGACAGGAGGGGTATAATTCACCCCTCCACTTT. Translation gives CASSSGQEGYNSPLHF.

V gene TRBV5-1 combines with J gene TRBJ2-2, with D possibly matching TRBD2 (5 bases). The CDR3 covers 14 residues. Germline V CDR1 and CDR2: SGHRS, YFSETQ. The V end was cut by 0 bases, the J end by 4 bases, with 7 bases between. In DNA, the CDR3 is TGCGCCAGCAGCTTGGTGGGAGCCACCGGGGAGCTGTTTTTT. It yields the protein CASSLVGATGELFF.

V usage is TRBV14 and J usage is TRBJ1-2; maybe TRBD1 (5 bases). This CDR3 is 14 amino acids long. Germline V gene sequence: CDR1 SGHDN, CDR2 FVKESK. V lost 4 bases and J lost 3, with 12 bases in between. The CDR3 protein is CASSPMTGHYGYTF. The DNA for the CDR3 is TGTGCCAGCAGCCCAATGACGGGGCACTATGGCTACACCTTC.

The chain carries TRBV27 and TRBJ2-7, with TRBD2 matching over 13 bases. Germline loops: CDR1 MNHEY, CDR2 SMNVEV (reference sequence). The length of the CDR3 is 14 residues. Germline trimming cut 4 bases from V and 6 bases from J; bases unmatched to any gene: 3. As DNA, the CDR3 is TGTGCCAGCAGTTCACTAGCGGGGGGGCTCGAGCAGTACTTC. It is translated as CASSSLAGGLEQYF.

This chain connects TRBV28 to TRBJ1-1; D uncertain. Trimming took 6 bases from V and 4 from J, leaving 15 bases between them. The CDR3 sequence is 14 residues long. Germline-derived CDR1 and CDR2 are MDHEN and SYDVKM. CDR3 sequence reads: CASRREGSPTEAFF. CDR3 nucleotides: TGTGCCAGCAGACGGGAAGGAAGTCCCACTGAAGCTTTCTTT.

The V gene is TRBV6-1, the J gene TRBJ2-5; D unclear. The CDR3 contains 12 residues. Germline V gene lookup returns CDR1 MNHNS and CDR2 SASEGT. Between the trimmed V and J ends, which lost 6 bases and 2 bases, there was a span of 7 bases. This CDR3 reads CASRGLQETQYF. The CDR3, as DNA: TGTGCCAGCAGGGGGTTACAAGAGACCCAGTACTTC.

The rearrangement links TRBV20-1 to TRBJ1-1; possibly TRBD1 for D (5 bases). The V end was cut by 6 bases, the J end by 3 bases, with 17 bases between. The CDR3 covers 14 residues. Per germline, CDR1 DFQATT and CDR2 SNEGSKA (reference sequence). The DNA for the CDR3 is TGCAGTGCACAAAGCGGGGGAACGGACACTGAAGCTTTCTTT. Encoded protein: CSAQSGGTDTEAFF.

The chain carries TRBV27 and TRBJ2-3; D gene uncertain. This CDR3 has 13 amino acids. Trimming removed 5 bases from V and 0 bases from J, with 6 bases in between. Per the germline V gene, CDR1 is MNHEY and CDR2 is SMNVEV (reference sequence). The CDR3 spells CASSTASTDTQYF. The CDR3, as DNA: TGTGCCAGCAGTACCGCGAGCACAGATACGCAGTATTTT.

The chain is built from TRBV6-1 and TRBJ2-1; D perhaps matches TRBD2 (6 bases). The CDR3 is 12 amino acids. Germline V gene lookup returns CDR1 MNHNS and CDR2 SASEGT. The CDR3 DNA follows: TGTGCTACCCTCCGGGGGAACAATGAGCAGTTCTTC. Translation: CATLRGNNEQFF.

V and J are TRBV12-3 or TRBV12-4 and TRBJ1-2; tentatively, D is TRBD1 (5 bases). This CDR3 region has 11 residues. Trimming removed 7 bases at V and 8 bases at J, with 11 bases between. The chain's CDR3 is CASTGNRGYTF. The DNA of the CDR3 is TGTGCCAGCACAGGGAATCGCGGCTACACCTTC.

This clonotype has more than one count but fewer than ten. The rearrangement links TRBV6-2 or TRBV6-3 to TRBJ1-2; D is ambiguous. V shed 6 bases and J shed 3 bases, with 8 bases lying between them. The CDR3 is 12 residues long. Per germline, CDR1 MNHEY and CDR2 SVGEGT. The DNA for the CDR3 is TGTGCCAGCAGAGACCTTTACTATGGCTACACCTTC. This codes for CASRDLYYGYTF.

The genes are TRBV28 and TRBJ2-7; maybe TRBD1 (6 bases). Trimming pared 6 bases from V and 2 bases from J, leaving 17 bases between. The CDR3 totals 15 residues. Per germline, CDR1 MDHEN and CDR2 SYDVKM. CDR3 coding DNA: TGTGCCAGCAGGGGATCCCTGACAGGCCCCTACGAGCAGTACTTC. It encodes CASRGSLTGPYEQYF.

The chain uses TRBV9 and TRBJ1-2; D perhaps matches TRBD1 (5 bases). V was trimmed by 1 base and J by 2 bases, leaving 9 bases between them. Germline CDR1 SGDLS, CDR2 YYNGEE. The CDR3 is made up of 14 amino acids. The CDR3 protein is CASSVSSGNYGYTF. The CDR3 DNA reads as TGTGCCAGCAGCGTATCGTCAGGGAACTATGGCTACACCTTC.

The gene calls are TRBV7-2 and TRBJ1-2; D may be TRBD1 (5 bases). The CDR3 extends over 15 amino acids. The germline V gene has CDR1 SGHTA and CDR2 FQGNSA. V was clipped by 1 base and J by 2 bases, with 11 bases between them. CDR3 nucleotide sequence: TGTGCCAGCAGCTTAGGTCGTCAGGGAAACTATGGCTACACCTTC. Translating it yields CASSLGRQGNYGYTF.